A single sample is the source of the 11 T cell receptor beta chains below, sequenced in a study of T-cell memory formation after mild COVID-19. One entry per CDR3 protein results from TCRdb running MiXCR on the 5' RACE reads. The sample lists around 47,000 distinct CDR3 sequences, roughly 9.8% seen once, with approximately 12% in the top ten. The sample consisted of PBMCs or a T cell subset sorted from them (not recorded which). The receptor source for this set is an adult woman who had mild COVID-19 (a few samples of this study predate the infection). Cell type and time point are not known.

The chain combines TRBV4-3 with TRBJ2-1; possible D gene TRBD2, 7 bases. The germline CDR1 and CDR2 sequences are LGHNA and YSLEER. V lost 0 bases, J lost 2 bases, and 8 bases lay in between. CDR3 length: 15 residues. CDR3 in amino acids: CASSQDGGPYNEQFF. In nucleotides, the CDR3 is TGCGCCAGCAGCCAAGACGGGGGGCCCTACAATGAGCAGTTCTTC.

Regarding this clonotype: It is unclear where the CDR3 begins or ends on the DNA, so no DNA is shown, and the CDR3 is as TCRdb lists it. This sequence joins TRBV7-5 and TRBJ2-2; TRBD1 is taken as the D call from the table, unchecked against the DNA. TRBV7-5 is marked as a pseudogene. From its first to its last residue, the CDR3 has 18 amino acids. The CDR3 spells CISVPEDHDRVDTGELFF.

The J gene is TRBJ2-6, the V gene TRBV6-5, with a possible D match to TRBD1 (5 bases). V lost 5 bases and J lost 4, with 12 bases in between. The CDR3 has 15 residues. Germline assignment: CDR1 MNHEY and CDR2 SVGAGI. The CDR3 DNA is TGTGCCAGCAGTCCTCAGGGTCTCGGGGCCAACGTCCTGACTTTC. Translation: CASSPQGLGANVLTF.

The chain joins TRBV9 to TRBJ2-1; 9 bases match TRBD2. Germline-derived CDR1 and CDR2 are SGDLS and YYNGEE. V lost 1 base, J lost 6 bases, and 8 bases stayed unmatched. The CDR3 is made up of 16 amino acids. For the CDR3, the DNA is TGTGCCAGCAGCGTACCTAGGACTAGCGTAGTCAATGAGCAGTTCTTC. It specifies CASSVPRTSVVNEQFF.

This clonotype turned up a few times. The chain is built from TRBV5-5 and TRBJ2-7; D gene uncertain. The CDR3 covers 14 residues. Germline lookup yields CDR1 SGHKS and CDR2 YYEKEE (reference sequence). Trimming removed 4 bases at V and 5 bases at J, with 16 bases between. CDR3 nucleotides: TGTGCCAGCAGCCGTCACATCGGTGGGAACGAGCAGTACTTC. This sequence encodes CASSRHIGGNEQYF.

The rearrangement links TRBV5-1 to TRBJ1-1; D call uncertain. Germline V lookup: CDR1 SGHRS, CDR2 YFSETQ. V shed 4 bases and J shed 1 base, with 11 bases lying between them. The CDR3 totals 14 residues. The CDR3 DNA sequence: TGCGCCAGCAGCGGTGGTGTCGGGAACACTGAAGCTTTCTTT. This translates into CASSGGVGNTEAFF.

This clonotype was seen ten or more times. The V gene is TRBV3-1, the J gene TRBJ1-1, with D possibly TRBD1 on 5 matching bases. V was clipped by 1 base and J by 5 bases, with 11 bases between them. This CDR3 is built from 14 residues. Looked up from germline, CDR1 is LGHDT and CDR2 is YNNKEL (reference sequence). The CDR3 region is CASSQAGGGTEAFF. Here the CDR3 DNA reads TGTGCCAGCAGCCAAGCCGGGGGGGGGACTGAAGCTTTCTTT.

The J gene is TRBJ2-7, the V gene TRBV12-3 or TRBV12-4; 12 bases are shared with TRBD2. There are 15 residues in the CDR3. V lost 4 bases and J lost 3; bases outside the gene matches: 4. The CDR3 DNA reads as TGTGCCAGCAGTTGGCGGACTAGCGGGGACTACGAGCAGTACTTC. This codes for CASSWRTSGDYEQYF.

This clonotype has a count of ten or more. The CDR3 loop is CSVGAGSEQFF. CDR3 nucleotide sequence: TGCAGCGTTGGGGCGGGAAGTGAGCAGTTCTTC. The chain couples TRBV29-1 to TRBJ2-1; weak D call: TRBD2 (6 bases). CDR1 SQVTM and CDR2 ANQGSEA come from the germline V gene. Trimming took off 4 bases at V and 9 bases at J, with 10 bases between the two ends. CDR3 length: 11 amino acids.

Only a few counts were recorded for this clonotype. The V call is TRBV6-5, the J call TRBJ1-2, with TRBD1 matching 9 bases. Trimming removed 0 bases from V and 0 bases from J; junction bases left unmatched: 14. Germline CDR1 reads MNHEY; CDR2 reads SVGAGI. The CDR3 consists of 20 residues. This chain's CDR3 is CASSYSFPDRGDQANYGYTF. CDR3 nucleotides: TGTGCCAGCAGTTACTCGTTCCCGGACAGGGGCGACCAAGCTAACTATGGCTACACCTTC.

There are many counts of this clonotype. CDR3 protein: CSGGVQETQYF. DNA of the CDR3: TGCAGCGGGGGGGTCCAAGAGACCCAGTACTTC. This chain joins TRBV20-1 and TRBJ2-5; 8 nucleotides agree with TRBD2. CDR1 is DFQATT and CDR2 is SNEGSKA in the germline V gene (reference sequence). CDR3 length: 11 residues.